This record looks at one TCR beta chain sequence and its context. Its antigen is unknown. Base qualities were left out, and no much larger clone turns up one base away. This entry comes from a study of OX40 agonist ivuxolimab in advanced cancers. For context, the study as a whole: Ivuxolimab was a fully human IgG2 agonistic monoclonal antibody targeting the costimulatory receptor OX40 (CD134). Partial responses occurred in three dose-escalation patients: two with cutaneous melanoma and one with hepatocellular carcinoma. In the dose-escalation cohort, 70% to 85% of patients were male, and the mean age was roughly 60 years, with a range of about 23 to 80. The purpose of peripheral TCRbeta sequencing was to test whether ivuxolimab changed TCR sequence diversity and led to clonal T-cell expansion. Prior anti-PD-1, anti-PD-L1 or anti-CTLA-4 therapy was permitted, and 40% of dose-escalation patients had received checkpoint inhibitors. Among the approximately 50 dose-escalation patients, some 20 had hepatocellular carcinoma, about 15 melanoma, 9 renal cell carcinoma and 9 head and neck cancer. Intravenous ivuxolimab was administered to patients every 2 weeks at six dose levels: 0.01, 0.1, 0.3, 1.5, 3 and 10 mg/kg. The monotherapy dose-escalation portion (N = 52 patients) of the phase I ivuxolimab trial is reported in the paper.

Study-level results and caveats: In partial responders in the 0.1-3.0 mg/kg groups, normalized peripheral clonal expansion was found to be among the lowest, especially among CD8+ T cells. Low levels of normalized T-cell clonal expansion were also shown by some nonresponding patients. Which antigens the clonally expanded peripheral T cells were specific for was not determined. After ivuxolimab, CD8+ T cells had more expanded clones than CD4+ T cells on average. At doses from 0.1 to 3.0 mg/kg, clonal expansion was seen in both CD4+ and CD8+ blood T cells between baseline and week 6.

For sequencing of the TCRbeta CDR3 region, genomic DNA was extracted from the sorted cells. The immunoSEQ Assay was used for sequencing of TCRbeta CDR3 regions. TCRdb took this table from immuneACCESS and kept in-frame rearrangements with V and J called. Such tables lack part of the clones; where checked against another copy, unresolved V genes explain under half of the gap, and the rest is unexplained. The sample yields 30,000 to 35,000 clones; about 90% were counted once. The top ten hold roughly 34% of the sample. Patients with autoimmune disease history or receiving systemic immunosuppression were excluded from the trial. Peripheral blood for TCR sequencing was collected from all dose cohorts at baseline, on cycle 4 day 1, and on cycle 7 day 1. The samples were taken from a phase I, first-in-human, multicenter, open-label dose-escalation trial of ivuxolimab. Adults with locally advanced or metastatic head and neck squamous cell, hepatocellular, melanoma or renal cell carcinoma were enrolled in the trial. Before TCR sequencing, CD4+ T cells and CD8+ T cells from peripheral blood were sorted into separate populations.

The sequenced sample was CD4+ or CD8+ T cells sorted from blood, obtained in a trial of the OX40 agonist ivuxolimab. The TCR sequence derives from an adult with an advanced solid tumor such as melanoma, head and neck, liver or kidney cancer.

The base sequence is TGCGCCAGCAGCCAAGATCGAGTCCGCCTCACAGATACGCAGTATTTT. The resulting protein is CASSQDRVRLTDTQYF. The chain joins TRBV4-3 to TRBJ2-3, with no D gene named confidently. From a lookup of the germline V gene, CDR1 and CDR2 are LGHNA and YSLEER. The CDR3, cysteine through phenylalanine, is 16 amino acids long. The DNA shown is the 48-base CDR3, in frame from base 1. V is shortened by 0 bases, J by 2 bases, and the region joining them spans 12 bases.